This record concerns one T cell receptor (beta chain) sequence. The data were obtained in a study of blood T cell repertoires in COVID-19. Turning to the study itself: COVID-19 samples, acute and convalescent, were from the United States, Italy and Spain.

The protocol was immunoSEQ multiplex PCR, while the TCRdb copy is restricted to in-frame clones and leaves out a portion. Of some 100,000 clones in the sample, roughly 89% were seen once. Germline CDR1 reads GTSNPN; CDR2 reads SVGIG (reference sequence). The CDR3 is made up of 13 amino acids. V gave up 7 bases and J gave up 7 bases; unmatched junction bases: 5. The sequencing input was peripheral blood. V and J are TRBV30 and TRBJ1-4; TRBD1 agrees at 11 bases. The clonotype comes from a human donor with acute or convalescent COVID-19. The donor label of this sample is uncertain. CDR3 bases: TGTGCCTCCCGCGGGACAGGGGGTGAAAAACTGTTTTTT. Translating it yields CASRGTGGEKLFF.